This T cell receptor beta chain emerged from a study of blood T cells in healthy people across ages. Study results and limitations: Diversity was estimated from one million T cells, and these estimates were considered underestimates.

This clonotype was recorded a few times. Antigen specificity is unknown. Then a second PCR, running roughly 7 to 11 cycles, was carried out with a sample-barcoded 5' primer and a J-beta primer mix. Each CDR3 protein is one row after TCRdb ran MiXCR on the 5' RACE reads. The table lists about 1.6 million distinct CDR3 sequences, about 32% of them singletons, with around 10% in the top ten. Per the germline V gene, CDR1 is PRHDT and CDR2 is FYEKMQ (reference sequence). The junction had 5 bases not matched to a gene; V was cut back by 1 base and J by 1 base. The CDR3 has 17 amino acids. The specimen was blood. This receptor was taken from a woman aged 25 to 39 in good health. The chain is built from TRBV13 and TRBJ2-1, with 9 bases lining up with TRBD2. CDR3 region: CASSLVRGRGSYNEQFF. CDR3 DNA: TGTGCCAGCAGCTTAGTTCGCGGGAGGGGTTCCTACAATGAGCAGTTCTTC.